What follows are 2 T cell receptor beta chains derived from one specimen sequenced in a study of blood T cell repertoires in COVID-19. Using immunoSEQ multiplex PCR, the repertoire was profiled, and TCRdb retains in-frame clones only, with some absent. The sample has roughly 150,000 clones, roughly 84% seen once. The sample taken for sequencing was peripheral blood. These receptors all stem from a human donor in a cohort sampled during active COVID-19.

The chain links TRBV19 to TRBJ2-1; TRBD2 aligns across 10 bases. Germline CDR1 LNHDA, CDR2 SQIVND (reference sequence). This CDR3 comprises 15 residues. With 4 bases clipped from V and 2 bases from J, the junction kept 2 bases outside the gene matches. The CDR3 region is CASSKLAGAYNEQFF. CDR3 sequence (DNA): TGTGCCAGTAGTAAGCTAGCGGGAGCCTACAATGAGCAGTTCTTC.

A few counts support this clone. The chain couples TRBV7-9 to TRBJ1-1; D is undetermined. Germline V lookup: CDR1 SEHNR, CDR2 FQNEAQ (reference sequence). The CDR3 has 13 residues. V was shortened by 0 bases and J by 2 bases, with 4 bases between the two germline ends. CDR3 residues: CASSLALNTEAFF. DNA of the CDR3: TGTGCCAGCAGCTTAGCCCTCAACACTGAAGCTTTCTTT.